What follows are 5 T cell receptor beta chains derived from one specimen sequenced in a study of metastatic and nonmetastatic thyroid tumors (dated by TCRdb to 2018 to 2020). None of the patients had been given any treatment before thyroid surgery. The library was made by PCR. The instrument given in TCRdb is Illumina HiSeq 4000. TCRdb reworked the public reads: Q25 trimming with fastp, MiXCR clone assembly, productive beta chains retained. For this sample the table gives 8,000 to 10,000 clones, of which roughly a third were detected only once. Approximately 16% of the sample is taken by the ten largest. Material for sequencing was adjacent normal tissue. The receptors were gathered from a female donor with papillary thyroid cancer or a benign thyroid nodule (not recorded which). Some clones in this sample may be carry-over from other donors' samples.

The chain's CDR3 is CATSGLTGGSNEQFF. In DNA, the CDR3 is TGTGCCACCAGTGGACTTACGGGAGGGTCCAATGAGCAGTTCTTC. The chain joins TRBV24-1 to TRBJ2-1; 8 bases map to TRBD2. Germline CDR1 reads KGHDR; CDR2 reads SFDVKD. The V gene end was trimmed by 5 bases and the J gene end by 6 bases; junction bases not matched to a gene: 8. This CDR3 comprises 15 residues.

J is TRBJ2-1 and V is TRBV11-2; TRBD2 aligns across 11 bases. V was clipped by 6 bases and J by 3 bases; unmatched bases: 4. CDR3 size: 15 residues. Germline-derived CDR1 and CDR2 are SGHAT and FQNNGV. CDR3 sequence (DNA): TGTGCCAGCAGGGAGGGACTAGCGGACTACAATGAGCAGTTCTTC. Residues: CASREGLADYNEQFF. Based on the CDR3 plus reference TRBV11-2 and TRBJ2-1, the full variable domain is EAGVAQSPRYKIIEKRQSVAFWCNPISGHATLYWYQQILGQGPKLLIQFQNNGVVDDSQLPKDRFSAERLKGVDSTLKIQPAKLEDSAVYLCASREGLADYNEQFFGPGTRLTVL.

To note about this clone: Since the CDR3 does not end with the conserved phenylalanine or tryptophan, this likely comes from a read error. The chain employs TRBV6-2 or TRBV6-3 and TRBJ1-5; D remains ambiguous. Germline lookup yields CDR1 MNHEY and CDR2 SVGEGT. The germline V and J ends were trimmed by 3 bases and 6 bases, with 9 bases remaining between them. This CDR3 comprises 13 residues. CDR3 sequence: CASSYKDTQPQHS. The CDR3 region has the DNA TGTGCCAGCAGTTATAAGGATACTCAGCCCCAGCATTCT.

This clone has more than one count but fewer than ten. This rearrangement joins TRBV24-1 to TRBJ1-6; 7 nucleotides line up with TRBD1. J gave up 5 bases and V 11 bases, and 20 bases lay outside the gene matches. Germline CDR1 KGHDR, CDR2 SFDVKD. The CDR3 is made up of 18 amino acids. The DNA of the CDR3 is TGTGCCATTCACCTATCCTTCCGGGACAGAAGTAATAATTCACCCCTCCACTTT. Amino acid sequence: CAIHLSFRDRSNNSPLHF.

This clone was found a few times. The junction departs from germline at one end; a sequencing error may be responsible. The J gene is TRBJ1-6, the V gene TRBV4-3, with unresolved D. Germline CDR1 reads LGHNA; CDR2 reads YSLEER. The CDR3 has 16 residues. The CDR3: CASRRNTSSYNSPFHF. CDR3 nucleotides: TGCGCCAGCAGGAGGAACACAAGCTCCTATAATTCACCCTTCCACTTT.